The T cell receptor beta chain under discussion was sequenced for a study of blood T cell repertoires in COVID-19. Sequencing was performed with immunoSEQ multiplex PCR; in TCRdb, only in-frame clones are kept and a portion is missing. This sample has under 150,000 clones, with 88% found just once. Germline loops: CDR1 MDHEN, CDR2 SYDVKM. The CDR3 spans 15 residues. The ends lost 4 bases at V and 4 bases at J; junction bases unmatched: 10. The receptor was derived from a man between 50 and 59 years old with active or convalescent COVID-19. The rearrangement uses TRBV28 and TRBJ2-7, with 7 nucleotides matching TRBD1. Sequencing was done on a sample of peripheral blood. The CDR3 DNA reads TGTGCCAGCAGTTCCCAGGGGGTTTCCTTGTACGAGCAGTACTTC. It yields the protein CASSSQGVSLYEQYF.